This T cell receptor (beta chain) was recovered during a study of blood T cells in healthy people across ages (dated by TCRdb to the mid-2010s). In terms of the full investigation: In model experiments, template switching captured roughly one uniquely barcoded TCR beta cDNA molecule for every two T cells. To avoid experimental bias, donors of different ages were randomly spread across the sequencing lanes. Using the same blood draw, the study looked at two additional independent replicas of 1 million unique cDNA reads for two donors, one aged 18 to 30 and the other aged 80 or older. Four age groups were formed from the donors: young (average around 15 years), middle-aged (approximately 39), aged (over 55) and long-lived (about 80). Using deep sequencing normalized with unique cDNA molecular identifiers, the study measured how TCR beta repertoire diversity changes with age.

Library generation was performed with 5' RACE. Sequencing took place on an Illumina HiSeq 2500. A second PCR of roughly 6 to 11 cycles was run with a J-beta primer mix and a sample-barcoded 5' primer. Each TCR beta cDNA molecule received a unique molecular identifier from a template-switch 5' adaptor carrying 12 random nucleotides. Each sample yielded at least 3 million CDR3-containing paired-end reads. First-strand cDNA synthesis was performed from all RNA using the Mint cDNA synthesis kit, with priming by a TRBC-specific oligonucleotide. All cDNA was treated with uracil-DNA glycosylase and then went through a first 18-cycle PCR with the universal primers M1SS and BC2_uni_R. On the authors' methods: For normalization, 1 million high-quality reads, each with a distinct molecular identifier, were randomly selected from each sample. Reads sharing molecular identifiers were discarded rather than binned into consensus sequences. MiTCR, set to a Q25 quality threshold and the strictest error-elimination algorithm, was used for CDR3 identification, clonotype clustering and error correction. A nonparametric unseen species model using Euler transformation provided a lower-bound estimate of total TCR beta diversity. The public reads were reanalyzed by TCRdb: fastp trimming at Q25, MiXCR alignment, in-frame beta chains only. Rows with one shared CDR3 protein collapse into an entry with the most common genes and DNA. The V and J calls follow TCRdb's processing rather than the paper's. This sample lists approximately 900,000 distinct CDR3 sequences; under 50% were detected once. The ten largest clones take up around 15% of the sample.

Donors were under 40 systemically healthy Caucasian individuals from Russia aged roughly 6 to 100 years. Each donor gave 9.5 to 10 milliliters of peripheral blood, drawn into EDTA-treated Vacutainer tubes. Ficoll-Paque density-gradient centrifugation was used to isolate PBMCs, with at least 7 million obtained per sample. Total RNA, at least 6 micrograms per sample, was extracted from PBMCs with Trizol reagent. For every donor, an aliquot of PBMCs went through flow cytometry to measure the percentages of naive CD45RAhigh/CD27high T cells. Concerning this clonotype: The antigen it binds to is not known. Base qualities are missing; no much larger clone stands one base away.

Results and caveats for the whole study, not just this receptor: Total diversity estimates from one million sequenced T cells were considered lower bounds and underestimates. Since profiling was done on bulk unsorted PBMCs, naive and antigen-experienced compartments could not be conclusively compared. A strong correlation was found between observed TCR beta diversity and the percentage of naive T cells measured by flow cytometry. Compared with the aged group, the long-lived group had more naive CD4+ T cells, fewer expanded clones and increased TCR diversity, suggesting age selection. As age increased, observed TCR beta diversity per million T cells dropped in a roughly linear way, and a significant reduction was already evident by age about 40. The CMV infection status of donors was not known, potentially confounding age-related changes in expanded clonotypes.

Sequencing input: blood. The sequence derives from a man under 40 in good health.

The CDR3 amino acid sequence is: CSARNPDRYSYEQYF. The DNA is as follows: TGCAGTGCTAGGAACCCTGACAGATACTCCTACGAGCAGTACTTC. The chain joins TRBV20-1 to TRBJ2-7, with a weak D call of TRBD1 (5 bases match). CDR1 is given as DFQATT and CDR2 as SNEGSKA, both from the germline V gene (reference sequence). The CDR3 holds 15 amino acids from the cysteine to the phenylalanine. Of the read, only the CDR3 DNA is kept; its 45 bases are in frame from base 1. Deletion took 3 bases off V and 0 bases off J, with a span of 15 bases between the germline ends.